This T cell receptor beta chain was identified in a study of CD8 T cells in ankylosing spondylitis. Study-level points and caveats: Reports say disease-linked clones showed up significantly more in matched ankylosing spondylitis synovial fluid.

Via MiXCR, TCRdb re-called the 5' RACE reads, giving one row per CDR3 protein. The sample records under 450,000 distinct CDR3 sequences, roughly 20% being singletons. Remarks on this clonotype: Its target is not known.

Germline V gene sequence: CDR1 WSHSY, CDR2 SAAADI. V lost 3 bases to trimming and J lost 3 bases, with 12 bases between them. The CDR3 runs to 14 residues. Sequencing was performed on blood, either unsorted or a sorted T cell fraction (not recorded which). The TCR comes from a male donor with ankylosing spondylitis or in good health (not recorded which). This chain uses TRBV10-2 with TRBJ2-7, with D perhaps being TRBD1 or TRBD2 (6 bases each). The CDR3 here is CASSEGGLIYEQYF. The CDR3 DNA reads TGCGCCAGCAGTGAAGGGGGACTTATCTACGAGCAGTACTTC.